This T cell receptor beta chain was recovered during a study of blood T cell repertoires in COVID-19. Across the whole study: Acute-phase and convalescent COVID-19 samples originated in the United States, Italy and Spain.

This CDR3 region has 14 residues. V lost 2 bases and J 5 bases, leaving 12 bases between the germline ends. CDR1 is SGHVS and CDR2 is FQNEAQ in the germline V gene. Source study methods: How many nucleated cells were present was estimated from reference gene primer amplification. TCRdb's copy holds only in-frame clones and misses some; the assay was immunoSEQ multiplex PCR. V, J and clone size were drawn from that table, and D and trimming were deduced from the DNA. The sample has under 200,000 clones, around 90% seen once; the top ten hold 0.5% to 0.65%. The TCR sequence derives from a man in his fifties or sixties with acute or convalescent COVID-19. The chain has TRBV7-8 and TRBJ2-5; maybe TRBD1 (5 bases). Sequences were obtained from peripheral blood. The CDR3 DNA reads TGTGCCAGCAGCTTAATACCAGGGTCGGAGACCCAGTACTTC. Its protein product is CASSLIPGSETQYF. Looking up the rest from reference TRBV7-8 and TRBJ2-5 gives the full variable domain: GAGVSQSPRYKVAKRGQDVALRCDPISGHVSLFWYQQALGQGPEFLTYFQNEAQLDKSGLPSDRFFAERPEGSVSTLKIQRTQQEDSAVYLCASSLIPGSETQYFGPGTRLLVL.